A single sample gave rise to the 9 T cell receptor beta chains below, sequenced in a study of cytomegalovirus exposure and HLA in healthy donors. PCR involved 60 Vbeta and 13 Jbeta primers. The table came from immunoSEQ multiplex PCR; TCRdb's copy has only in-frame clones and leaves some out. The sample comprises tens of thousands of clones, 70% to 85% of which are singletons, and approximately 17% rests with the top ten. Sequenced input: PBMCs. The source is a man aged 70 or older in good health and CMV-seropositive.

This rearrangement joins TRBV9 to TRBJ2-2; 7 bases fit TRBD2. Germline CDR1 SGDLS, CDR2 YYNGEE. V dropped 4 bases and J dropped 8; count of bases not matched to a gene: 8. The CDR3 length is 14 residues. Here the CDR3 DNA reads TGTGCCAGCAGCACGGTAACTAGCGCAGGGGAGCTGTTTTTT. Its translation: CASSTVTSAGELFF.

This chain joins TRBV25-1 and TRBJ2-7; D remains ambiguous. The CDR3 extends over 14 amino acids. The V gene lost 3 bases and the J gene lost 0 bases, with 9 bases spanning the gap. CDR1 is MGHDK, CDR2 SYGVNS, per germline. CDR3 nucleotides: TGTGCCAGCAGTGAGTCCCTGAGCTCCTACGAGCAGTACTTC. Protein sequence: CASSESLSSYEQYF.

V and J are TRBV2 and TRBJ2-1, with 9 positions matching TRBD2. CDR3 length equals 14 residues. V lost 7 bases and J lost 7; bases outside the gene matches: 8. CDR1 and CDR2 from the germline V gene are SNHLY and FYNNEI. The CDR3 spells CASKRVAGENEQFF. The DNA of the CDR3 is TGTGCCAGCAAGAGGGTAGCGGGAGAGAATGAGCAGTTCTTC.

In DNA, the CDR3 is TGTGCCAGCAGTGGCGGGAGATCCCCCTACGAGCAGTACTTC. Translating gives CASSGGRSPYEQYF. The V call is TRBV28, the J call TRBJ2-7; 7 bases are a match to TRBD2. The CDR3 loop spans 14 amino acids. V lost 5 bases, J lost 2 bases, and 6 bases stayed unmatched. Germline CDR1 reads MDHEN; CDR2 reads SYDVKM.

The chain is built from TRBV18 and TRBJ1-1; maybe TRBD1 (5 bases). V lost 0 bases to trimming and J lost 8 bases, with 16 bases between them. The CDR3 runs 15 residues. Germline lookup yields CDR1 KGHSH and CDR2 LQKENI. In DNA, the CDR3 is TGTGCCAGCTCACCACCCGGTAAGACAAGGACAGAAGCTTTCTTT. Its translation: CASSPPGKTRTEAFF.

The gene calls are TRBV5-1 and TRBJ2-3; TRBD1 is a possible D gene (5 bases). Germline V gene data show CDR1 as SGHRS and CDR2 as YFSETQ. This CDR3 has 15 residues. V was cut by 1 base and J by 1 base, with 10 bases left in between. The CDR3 loop reads CASSLSGFGTDTQYF. The CDR3 bases are TGCGCCAGCAGCTTGTCAGGGTTCGGCACAGATACGCAGTATTTT. The whole variable domain, remainder taken from reference TRBV5-1 and TRBJ2-3, is KAGVTQTPRYLIKTRGQQVTLSCSPISGHRSVSWYQQTPGQGLQFLFEYFSETQRNKGNFPGRFSGRQFSNSRSEMNVSTLELGDSALYLCASSLSGFGTDTQYFGPGTRLTVL.

CDR3 loop: CATSRDLGQGYNEQFF. CDR3 bases: TGTGCCACCAGCAGAGATCTGGGACAGGGGTACAATGAGCAGTTCTTC. The chain links TRBV15 to TRBJ2-1; 10 positions agree with TRBD1. Germline assignment: CDR1 LNHNV and CDR2 YYDKDF (reference sequence). The ends lost 0 bases at V and 4 bases at J; junction bases unmatched: 3. The CDR3 is 16 amino acids.

This sequence joins TRBV9 and TRBJ1-2; 7 nucleotides align to TRBD1. CDR3 size: 14 residues. The J segment lost 4 bases and the V segment lost 4 bases, leaving 7 bases of the junction unmatched. Germline V gives CDR1 SGDLS, CDR2 YYNGEE. CDR3 protein: CASSLGGDSYGYTF. DNA of the CDR3: TGTGCCAGCAGCCTAGGAGGGGACAGCTATGGCTACACCTTC.

The chain recombines TRBV19 with TRBJ1-1, with D perhaps matching TRBD1 (6 bases). The V end lost 3 bases, the J end lost 5 bases, and 10 bases lay between the germline ends. Germline CDR1 reads LNHDA; CDR2 reads SQIVND (reference sequence). The CDR3 spans 13 residues. The DNA of the CDR3 is TGTGCCAGTAGTATCCAGGGGTTTACTGAAGCTTTCTTT. Translated: CASSIQGFTEAFF. Supplemented by reference TRBV19 and TRBJ1-1, the full variable domain reads DGGITQSPKYLFRKEGQNVTLSCEQNLNHDAMYWYRQDPGQGLRLIYYSQIVNDFQKGDIAEGYSVSREKKESFPLTVTSAQKNPTAFYLCASSIQGFTEAFFGQGTRLTVV.